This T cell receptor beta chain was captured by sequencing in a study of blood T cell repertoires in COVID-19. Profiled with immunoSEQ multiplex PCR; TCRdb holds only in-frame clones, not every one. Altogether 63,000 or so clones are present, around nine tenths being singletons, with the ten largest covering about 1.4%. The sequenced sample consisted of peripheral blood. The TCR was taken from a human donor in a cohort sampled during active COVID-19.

CDR3 sequence (DNA): TGTGCCAGTAACAAGGGACAGGGGAGGCAAAAACTGTTTTTT. Protein product: CASNKGQGRQKLFF. The chain links TRBV19 to TRBJ1-4; TRBD1 agrees at 10 bases. The CDR3 loop spans 14 amino acids. The germline V gene encodes CDR1 LNHDA and CDR2 SQIVND (reference sequence). J lost 9 bases, V lost 7 bases, and 8 bases had no gene match.